This T cell receptor (beta chain) came from a study of T cells in Graves' hyperthyroidism and ophthalmopathy. Turning to the study itself: Peripheral blood was secured at the point of initial diagnosis, before any treatment.

This clonotype was observed many times. The CDR3 regions of TCR beta were amplified from RNA transcripts. HTBI primers were the set used in a first-round RT-PCR of the TCR CDR3. Each CDR3 protein is one row after TCRdb ran MiXCR on the multiplex PCR reads. The sample holds roughly 380,000 distinct CDR3 sequences, roughly an eighth seen once. Hyperthyroidism, newly diagnosed and lasting under 2 months, affected patients aged 18 to 65. Every diagnosis used clinical symptoms, serum thyroxine and TRAb, thyroid ultrasound and orbital computed tomography. The germline V and J ends were trimmed by 3 bases and 13 bases, with 12 bases remaining between them. The germline V gene has CDR1 GTSNPN and CDR2 SVGIG (reference sequence). The CDR3 totals 11 residues.

The rearrangement uses TRBV30 and TRBJ2-2; the D gene is possibly TRBD1 (6 bases). The clonotype originates from a young woman with Graves' hyperthyroidism. The sequenced material came from blood. CDR3 sequence: CAWRSDRVLFF. The CDR3 bases are TGTGCCTGGAGATCGGACAGAGTGCTGTTTTTT.